These T cell receptor beta chains were read from a single sample in a study of OX40 agonist ivuxolimab in advanced cancers. Libraries were prepared by immunoSEQ multiplex PCR; TCRdb keeps only in-frame clonotypes and omits some of them. The sample has more than 65,000 clones, about 88% seen once; the top ten hold 2.4%. Sequencing was performed on CD4+ or CD8+ T cells sorted from blood, taken in a trial of the OX40 agonist ivuxolimab. These receptors were taken from an adult with an advanced solid tumor such as melanoma, head and neck, liver or kidney cancer. Both conserved end residues are part of each CDR3. The D gene is left open where the match is weak. The size entry is marked missing in some rows and otherwise reads once, few, many or a size class.

d_call	v_call	clone_size	j_call	cdr3_nt	cdr3_aa
TRBD1	TRBV5-6	.	TRBJ1-3	TGTGCCAGCAGCAACGATCGACAGGGAGCTGGAAACACCATATATTTT	CASSNDRQGAGNTIYF
.	TRBV18	.	TRBJ2-2	TGTGCCAGCTCACCTTTCCAGGGTCGTAACACCGGGGAGCTGTTTTTT	CASSPFQGRNTGELFF
.	TRBV9	.	TRBJ1-1	TGTGCCAGCAGCGCCGGGGCGGGGGTGAGAACTGAAGCTTTCTTT	CASSAGAGVRTEAFF
.	TRBV11-1	.	TRBJ2-7	TGTGCCAGCAGCTTAGCCAGGGACGAGCAGTACTTC	CASSLARDEQYF
.	TRBV5-8	.	TRBJ1-2	TGTGCCAGCAGCTTCACGCGGGGAGGATATGGCTACACCTTC	CASSFTRGGYGYTF
TRBD2	TRBV6-6	.	TRBJ2-7	TGTGCCAGCAGTTACGCGGCGGGAGGAAGGTACGAGCAGTACTTC	CASSYAAGGRYEQYF
.	TRBV6-1	few	TRBJ2-3	TGTGCCGGGACTTTTACATCCACAGATACGCAGTATTTT	CAGTFTSTDTQYF
.	TRBV2	.	TRBJ2-1	TGTGCCAGCACCCAGATGGCAGGGTACTACAATGAGCAGTTCTTC	CASTQMAGYYNEQFF
TRBD2	TRBV29-1	once	TRBJ2-2	TGCAGCGTTGTTAGACTAGCGGACACCGGGGAGCTGTTTTTT	CSVVRLADTGELFF
.	TRBV30	.	TRBJ1-1	TGTGCCTGGAAGCTGAGAAGAGACACTGAAGCTTTCTTT	CAWKLRRDTEAFF
.	TRBV5-4	many	TRBJ1-1	TGTGCCAGCAGCTTGGGGGGTACGACTGAAGCTTTCTTT	CASSLGGTTEAFF
TRBD2	TRBV30	.	TRBJ2-1	TGTGCCTGGAGTCCAAAGCGGGGGGGCTCCGACAATGAGCAGTTCTTC	CAWSPKRGGSDNEQFF
.	TRBV11-3	.	TRBJ2-3	TGTGCCAGCAGCTTACGTGATACGCAGTATTTT	CASSLRDTQYF
TRBD2	TRBV14	.	TRBJ2-1	TGTGCCAGCAGCCACCCATCTCTAGCGGAAGGTGGGGATGAGCAGTTCTTC	CASSHPSLAEGGDEQFF
.	TRBV29-1	.	TRBJ1-3	TGCAGCGCCCAGGACACAGGAAACACCATATATTTT	CSAQDTGNTIYF
.	TRBV5-1	once	TRBJ2-1	TGCGCCAGCAGCTTGGACCTAGGCCACTCCTACAATGAGCAGTTCTTC	CASSLDLGHSYNEQFF
.	TRBV30	.	TRBJ1-1	TGTGCCCACATGAACACTGAAGCTTTCTTT	CAHMNTEAFF
.	TRBV7-7	.	TRBJ2-5	TGTGCTAGCAGCTTAGATGGTAAAAGGGGAGAGACCCAGTACTTC	CASSLDGKRGETQYF